The 25 T cell receptor beta chains below were found in one sample sequenced in a study of tumor-infiltrating lymphocytes in primary liver carcinoma. Co-extraction of RNA and DNA was performed on about 18-33 mg of unsorted bulk tissue. TCR beta cDNA came from about 470 ng total RNA, primed with a constant-region primer. Generation of the TCR beta libraries relied on three nested multiplex PCR rounds using slightly modified ARM-PCR. With TRBV1-TRBV30 forward primers and a C-beta reverse primer, the first two PCR rounds were run for 10 to 11 cycles each. TCRdb recomputed calls from the multiplex PCR reads with MiXCR, one row per CDR3 protein. The table has roughly 20,000 distinct CDR3 sequences, 65% to 85% seen once. The sample taken for sequencing was liver tumor tissue from sampling region 4. Subset in this sample: tumor region T4, right-lateral pole. These TCRs come from a woman aged 25 to 45 with primary liver carcinoma and hepatitis B virus infection.

Of note for this clonotype: Germline is not matched at one junction end, which may reflect a read error. J is TRBJ2-4 and V is TRBV6-5, with D hard to call. CDR1 is MNHEY, CDR2 SVGAGI, per germline. CDR3 length: 13 residues. The CDR3 is CDSSHPEESNQYF. The DNA of the CDR3 is TGTGACAGCAGTCATCCTGAGGAGTCCAATCAGTACTTC.

This clonotype was detected only once. A junction end diverges from the germline sequence, so it may reflect a read error. This rearrangement joins TRBV4-3 to TRBJ1-2; possibly TRBD1 for D (5 bases). The CDR3 runs to 15 residues. The germline V gene has CDR1 LGHNA and CDR2 YSLEER. CDR3 DNA: TGCGCCAGCGCCCAAGATTGGGGCAGGGTGAATGGCTGCACCTTC. This sequence encodes CASAQDWGRVNGCTF.

This clonotype was detected many times. The chain combines TRBV28 with TRBJ2-7; D possibly corresponds to TRBD1 (6 bases). CDR3 length equals 15 residues. Germline CDR1 MDHEN, CDR2 SYDVKM. The V gene lost 5 bases and the J gene lost 6 bases, with 20 bases spanning the gap. The CDR3 sequence: CASSLPHRATSEQYF. The CDR3, as DNA: TGTGCCAGCAGTCTGCCACACAGGGCGACCTCCGAGCAGTACTTC.

Worth noting for this clonotype: Relative to the germline gene, one junction end is altered; a read error may explain this. The chain recombines TRBV6-1 with TRBJ2-4; perhaps TRBD2 as D (5 bases). The CDR3 has 16 residues. From germline, CDR1 is MNHNS and CDR2 SASEGT. The CDR3 sequence is CASRLGDVLAKNIQCF. In DNA form, the CDR3 reads TGTGCCAGCAGGTTGGGAGACGTTCTAGCCAAAAACATTCAGTGCTTC.

In its sample, this clonotype was seen once. Because the CDR3 is missing its conserved closing phenylalanine or tryptophan, this is likely a read error. The rearrangement joins TRBV4-3 to TRBJ2-1; unclear D gene. Germline lookup yields CDR1 LGHNA and CDR2 YSLEER. The CDR3 extends over 14 amino acids. The DNA of the CDR3 is TGCGCCGGCAGCCACGCAGAGTTGGCCAATGAGCAGTTCCTC. Translated, it gives CAGSHAELANEQFL.

V gene TRBV4-3 combines with J gene TRBJ2-1, with a possible D match to TRBD2 (5 bases). V lost 0 bases to trimming and J lost 4 bases, with 13 bases between them. This CDR3 has 16 amino acids. Looked up from germline, CDR1 is LGHNA and CDR2 is YSLEER. The CDR3 DNA reads TGCGCCAGCAGCCAAGATCCGGGAATCTCATACAATGAGCAGTTCTTC. Translated: CASSQDPGISYNEQFF.

The genes are TRBV6-2 or TRBV6-3 and TRBJ2-6; D remains unclear. This CDR3 comprises 15 residues. Trimming cost V 2 bases and J 2 bases, with 7 bases left between them. Germline CDR1 and CDR2: MNHEY and SVGEGT. CDR3 DNA: TGTGCCAGCAGTTACACCCTAACTGGGGCCAACGTCCTGACTTTC. This codes for CASSYTLTGANVLTF.

In the case of this clonotype: A read error may produce the germline difference seen at one junction end. This chain uses TRBV11-2 with TRBJ2-5, with 8 bases fitting TRBD2. Germline CDR1 is SGHAT and CDR2 is FQNNGV. This CDR3 is 16 amino acids long. The CDR3 DNA reads as TGTGTCAGCAGCCAAACTCCTGGCGGGGGGAAAGAGACCCAATACTTC. It encodes CVSSQTPGGGKETQYF.

This clonotype was counted between two and nine times. The chain combines TRBV11-2 with TRBJ2-7; no clear D gene. The CDR3 is made up of 11 amino acids. V lost 8 bases to trimming and J lost 4 bases, with 9 bases between them. Germline V gene sequence: CDR1 SGHAT, CDR2 FQNNGV. CDR3 residues: CASRIGYEQYF. CDR3 coding DNA: TGTGCCAGCCGCATAGGGTACGAGCAGTACTTC.

Regarding this clonotype: Because the CDR3 is missing its conserved closing phenylalanine or tryptophan, this is likely a read error. The limits of the CDR3 on the DNA are not certain, so only TCRdb's listed CDR3 is given. V gene TRBV11-3 combines with J gene TRBJ2-1; the table's TRBD2 call for D was not verified on the DNA. In germline, CDR1 is SGHNT, CDR2 YENEEA. The CDR3 spans 14 residues, counting both ends. The CDR3 here is CASSRLEGGGMSFS.

A remark on this clonotype: This sequence may be a read error, since a much larger clone differs from it by one base. The chain combines TRBV12-3 or TRBV12-4 with TRBJ1-1, with D unresolved. This CDR3 has 13 amino acids. The CDR3 nucleotides read TGTGCCAGCTCTCGCATCATAAACACTGAAGCTCTCTTT. Protein product: CASSRIINTEALF.

This clonotype was recorded many times. The chain uses TRBV19 and TRBJ2-3, with D unresolved. Trimming shortened V by 0 bases and J by 0 bases, and 7 bases separated the two germline ends. CDR3 length: 15 residues. Germline loops: CDR1 LNHDA, CDR2 SQIVND (reference sequence). For the CDR3, the DNA is TGTGCCAGTAGTATAGATACCAGGAGCACAGATACGCAGTATTTT. Translating it yields CASSIDTRSTDTQYF.

A word on this clonotype: A junction boundary mismatches the germline segment, possibly from a read error. The chain links TRBV11-2 to TRBJ2-7; D possibly corresponds to TRBD2 (5 bases). Germline assignment: CDR1 SGHAT and CDR2 FQNNGV. The CDR3 has 12 amino acids. In DNA, the CDR3 is TGTGCCAGCCGCATAGGGTACCGCGAGCGGTATTTC. Translating it yields CASRIGYRERYF.

This clonotype appeared once. The chain is built from TRBV20-1 and TRBJ2-6, with 10 bases identical to TRBD1. The CDR3 runs 14 residues. Per germline, CDR1 DFQATT and CDR2 SNEGSKA (reference sequence). This CDR3 is CGTWDRGGANVLTF. The CDR3 DNA sequence: TGCGGTACTTGGGACAGGGGCGGGGCCAACGTCCTGACTTTC.

This clonotype was recorded only once. The gene calls are TRBV29-1 and TRBJ2-1, with TRBD2 matching over 7 bases. The germline V gene encodes CDR1 SQVTM and CDR2 ANQGSEA. The V gene end was trimmed by 7 bases and the J gene end by 3 bases; junction bases not matched to a gene: 9. There are 14 residues in the CDR3. The DNA of the CDR3 is TGCAGCGCAGCCGGACTAGTGGGCTACAATGAGCAGTTCTTC. Translating gives CSAAGLVGYNEQFF.

Concerning this clonotype: Lacking the conserved final phenylalanine or tryptophan, this CDR3 likely reflects a read error. The limits of the CDR3 on the DNA are not certain, so only TCRdb's listed CDR3 is given. The chain uses TRBV4-3 and TRBJ2-2; TRBD2, the table's D call, lacks a check against the DNA. The CDR3 is 19 amino acids in total, end residues counted. The germline V gene encodes CDR1 LGHNA and CDR2 YSLEER. This CDR3 is CASSVLAGGPRSNTGELFL.

This rearrangement joins TRBV10-2 to TRBJ2-7, with 13 bases identical to TRBD2. The trim removed 11 bases at V and 4 bases at J, leaving 8 bases unmatched. Germline-derived CDR1 and CDR2 are WSHSY and SAAADI. The CDR3 has 14 residues. The CDR3 DNA reads TGCGCCGGCAATTGGACTAGCGGGGGTTACGAGCAGTACTTC. Translation gives CAGNWTSGGYEQYF.

This clonotype has a handful of counts. The chain is built from TRBV6-1 and TRBJ2-2; 9 bases map to TRBD2. The CDR3 runs 18 residues. CDR1 is MNHNS and CDR2 is SASEGT in the germline V gene. V was clipped by 0 bases and J by 0 bases; unmatched bases: 5. CDR3 residues: CASSEALAGGANTGELFF. Here the CDR3 DNA reads TGTGCCAGCAGTGAAGCATTGGCGGGAGGGGCGAACACCGGGGAGCTGTTTTTT.

The gene calls are TRBV6-5 and TRBJ2-2; D remains unclear. The CDR3 sequence is 14 residues long. Trimming took 6 bases from V and 4 from J, leaving 12 bases between them. The germline CDR1 and CDR2 sequences are MNHEY and SVGAGI. Here the CDR3 reads CASRPLPATGELFF. The CDR3 region has the DNA TGTGCCAGCAGGCCCTTACCAGCCACCGGGGAGCTGTTTTTT.

The rearrangement joins TRBV24-1 to TRBJ2-1, with D possibly matching TRBD2 (6 bases). CDR3 size: 16 residues. V shed 3 bases and J shed 5 bases, with 16 bases lying between them. Germline lookup yields CDR1 KGHDR and CDR2 SFDVKD. CDR3 residues: CATSDQHRDWNNEQFF. CDR3 sequence (DNA): TGTGCCACCAGTGATCAACACCGGGACTGGAACAATGAGCAGTTCTTC.

A single count supports this clonotype. The junction shows a germline mismatch at one end, possibly a read error. This chain uses TRBV12-3 or TRBV12-4 with TRBJ2-2; possibly TRBD2 for D (5 bases). The CDR3 is 12 amino acids. CDR3 region: CASSFTTGELSF. The CDR3 DNA sequence: TGTGCTAGCAGTTTTACCACCGGGGAGCTGTCTTTT.

This clonotype came up once. The chain has TRBV4-1 and TRBJ1-2; 7 bases are shared with TRBD1. CDR3 length: 14 residues. V lost 4 bases to trimming and J lost 5 bases; unmatched junction nucleotides: 7. Germline V gives CDR1 MGHRA, CDR2 YSYEKL. CDR3 sequence (DNA): TGCGCCAGCAGCCTGCCGGGACAGCATTATGGCTACACCTTC. It specifies CASSLPGQHYGYTF.

On this clonotype: Sequence at one end of the junction differs from germline and may be a read error. The chain combines TRBV4-3 with TRBJ2-1; a possible D gene is TRBD2 (5 bases). The CDR3 consists of 16 residues. Per germline, CDR1 LGHNA and CDR2 YSLEER. CDR3 sequence reads: CASSHDPGSSYNEQFF. The DNA of the CDR3 is TGCGCCAGCAGCCATGATCCGGGAAGCTCCTACAATGAACAGTTCTTC.

This chain uses TRBV11-2 with TRBJ2-3; 8 bases are a match to TRBD2. J lost 0 bases, V lost 5 bases, and 7 bases had no gene match. This CDR3 comprises 16 residues. From germline, CDR1 is SGHAT and CDR2 FQNNGV. As DNA, the CDR3 is TGTGCCAGCAGCGAATGGACTAGCTCTAGCACAGATACGCAGTATTTT. This encodes CASSEWTSSSTDTQYF.

The V gene is TRBV7-9, the J gene TRBJ2-1, with D perhaps assigned TRBD1 or TRBD2 (5 bases each). Trimming took off 7 bases at V and 5 bases at J, with 24 bases between the two ends. The CDR3 covers 17 residues. CDR1 is SEHNR and CDR2 is FQNEAQ in the germline V gene (reference sequence). The CDR3 here is CASNNPTGAKKHNEQFF. For the CDR3, the DNA is TGTGCCAGCAACAACCCGACCGGGGCTAAAAAACACAATGAGCAGTTCTTC.